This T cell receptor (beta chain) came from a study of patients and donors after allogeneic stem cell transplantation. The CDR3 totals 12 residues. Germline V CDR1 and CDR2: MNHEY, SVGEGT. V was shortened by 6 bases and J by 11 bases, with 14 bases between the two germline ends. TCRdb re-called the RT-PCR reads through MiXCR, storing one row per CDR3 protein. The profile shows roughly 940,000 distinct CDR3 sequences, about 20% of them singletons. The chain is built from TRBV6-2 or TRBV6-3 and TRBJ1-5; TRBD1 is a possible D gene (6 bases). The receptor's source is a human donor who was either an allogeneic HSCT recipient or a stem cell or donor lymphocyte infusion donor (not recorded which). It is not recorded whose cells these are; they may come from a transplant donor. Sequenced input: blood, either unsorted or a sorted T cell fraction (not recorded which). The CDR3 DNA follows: TGTGCCAGCAGGTCGACAGGCCACTCCCAGCATTTT. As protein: CASRSTGHSQHF.